A selection of T cell receptor beta chains follows, all from one sample in a study of T cell responses to AZD1222 COVID-19 vaccine. Generated by immunoSEQ multiplex PCR, the TCRdb table keeps only in-frame clones and is missing some. The data show about 140,000 clones, and the top ten clones hold around 2.2%. The sample taken for sequencing was peripheral blood. The receptors originated from an adult in good health. Each CDR3 is given without its conserved first and last residue. A D gene is named only where the DNA matches it firmly.

V: TRBV6-1; J: TRBJ2-1; D: TRBD2; CDR3: ASSEWLAGGPSEQF
V: TRBV5-1; J: TRBJ1-3; D: TRBD1; CDR3: ASSEQGAGNTIY
V: TRBV14; J: TRBJ1-6; D: TRBD1; CDR3: ASSQFTGGDSPLH
V: TRBV19; J: TRBJ1-5; D: TRBD1; CDR3: ASSGQGRDQPQH
V: TRBV3-1/TRBV3-2; J: TRBJ2-5; D: -; CDR3: ASSQELAGAGETQY
V: TRBV4-1; J: TRBJ1-1; D: -; CDR3: ASSQLTASETEAF
V: TRBV15; J: TRBJ1-1; D: -; CDR3: ATSRGTGGNTEAF
V: TRBV12-3/TRBV12-4; J: TRBJ1-2; D: -; CDR3: ASGEANYGYT
V: TRBV27; J: TRBJ1-6; D: -; CDR3: ASSFGGYNSPLH
V: TRBV9; J: TRBJ2-7; D: TRBD2; CDR3: ASSVSGTSGGPTYEQY
V: TRBV18; J: TRBJ2-5; D: -; CDR3: ASSWGQGQETQY
V: TRBV4-1; J: TRBJ2-3; D: -; CDR3: ASSQGEPDTQY
V: TRBV6-5; J: TRBJ1-2; D: -; CDR3: ASKSPGGGEDGYT
V: TRBV7-6; J: TRBJ1-2; D: -; CDR3: ASSPTEIYGYT
V: TRBV10-2; J: TRBJ1-3; D: -; CDR3: ASSESLPSGNTIY
V: TRBV6-2/TRBV6-3; J: TRBJ1-1; D: -; CDR3: ASSIIPKGSGTEAF
V: TRBV5-1; J: TRBJ1-2; D: -; CDR3: ASSLDSSYNYGYT
V: TRBV6-2/TRBV6-3; J: TRBJ2-1; D: -; CDR3: ASSFLADSSYNEQF
V: TRBV5-4; J: TRBJ2-1; D: -; CDR3: ASSRQNNNEQF
V: TRBV7-9; J: TRBJ1-2; D: -; CDR3: ASSLGTGFVYGYT
V: TRBV7-9; J: TRBJ2-5; D: -; CDR3: ASSLWRGAETQY
V: TRBV3-1/TRBV3-2; J: TRBJ1-2; D: TRBD1; CDR3: ASSPRAGGDYGYT
V: TRBV11-2; J: TRBJ2-2; D: -; CDR3: ASSEQVTGELF
V: TRBV3-1/TRBV3-2; J: TRBJ2-7; D: -; CDR3: ASSQSSYEQY
V: TRBV28; J: TRBJ1-3; D: -; CDR3: ASSPRLQTISGNTIY
V: TRBV11-2; J: TRBJ2-3; D: -; CDR3: ASSLVTGGETDTQY
V: TRBV19; J: TRBJ2-1; D: TRBD2; CDR3: ASSIPTRGGSNEQF
V: TRBV9; J: TRBJ2-7; D: -; CDR3: ASSVSGDYEQY
V: TRBV3-1/TRBV3-2; J: TRBJ2-2; D: TRBD1; CDR3: ASSSRDRGPGELF
V: TRBV6-5; J: TRBJ1-3; D: -; CDR3: ASKSGATGNTIY
V: TRBV7-2; J: TRBJ2-3; D: -; CDR3: ASSFSPTDTQY
V: TRBV5-8; J: TRBJ2-5; D: -; CDR3: ASSLVRQDFPPETQY
V: TRBV6-1; J: TRBJ1-3; D: -; CDR3: ASSEAAYSGNTIY
V: TRBV7-2; J: TRBJ1-3; D: -; CDR3: ASSLGWVGSGNTIY
V: TRBV30; J: TRBJ1-5; D: -; CDR3: AWSQSVSNQPQH
V: TRBV5-1; J: TRBJ1-1; D: -; CDR3: ASSLGQRNTEAF
V: TRBV7-9; J: TRBJ1-6; D: TRBD1; CDR3: ASRPRQGLDSPLH
V: TRBV7-2; J: TRBJ1-1; D: -; CDR3: ASSPNSGNTEAF